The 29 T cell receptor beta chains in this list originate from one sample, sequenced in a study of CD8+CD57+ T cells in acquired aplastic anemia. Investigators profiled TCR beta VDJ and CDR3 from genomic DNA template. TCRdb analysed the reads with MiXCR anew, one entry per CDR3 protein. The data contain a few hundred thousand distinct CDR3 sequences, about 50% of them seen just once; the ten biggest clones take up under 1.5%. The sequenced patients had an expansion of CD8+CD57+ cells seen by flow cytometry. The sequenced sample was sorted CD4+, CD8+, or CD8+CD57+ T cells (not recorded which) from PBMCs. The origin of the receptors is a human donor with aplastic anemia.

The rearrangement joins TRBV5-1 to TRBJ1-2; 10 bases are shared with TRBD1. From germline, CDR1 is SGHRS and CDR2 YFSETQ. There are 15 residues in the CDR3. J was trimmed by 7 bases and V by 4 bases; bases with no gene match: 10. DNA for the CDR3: TGCGCCAGCAGCCCCGACGGGACAGGGGTCGTTGGCTACACCTTC. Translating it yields CASSPDGTGVVGYTF.

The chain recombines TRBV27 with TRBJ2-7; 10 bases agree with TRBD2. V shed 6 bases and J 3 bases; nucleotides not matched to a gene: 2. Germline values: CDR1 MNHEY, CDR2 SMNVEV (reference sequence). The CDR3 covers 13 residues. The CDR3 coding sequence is TGTGCCAGCAGAGGACTAGCGGTCTACGAGCAGTACTTC. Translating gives CASRGLAVYEQYF.

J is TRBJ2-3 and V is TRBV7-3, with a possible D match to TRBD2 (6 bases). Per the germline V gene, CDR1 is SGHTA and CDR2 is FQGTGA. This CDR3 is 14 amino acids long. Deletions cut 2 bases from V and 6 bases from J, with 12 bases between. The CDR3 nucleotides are TGTGCCAGCAGCTTAGGAGGGGAAGCCGATACGCAGTATTTT. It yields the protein CASSLGGEADTQYF.

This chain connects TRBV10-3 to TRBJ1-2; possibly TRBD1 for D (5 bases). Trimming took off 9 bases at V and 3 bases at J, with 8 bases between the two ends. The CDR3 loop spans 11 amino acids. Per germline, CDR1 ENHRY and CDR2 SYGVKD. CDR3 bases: TGTGCCATGCAGACAGACTATGGCTACACCTTC. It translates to CAMQTDYGYTF.

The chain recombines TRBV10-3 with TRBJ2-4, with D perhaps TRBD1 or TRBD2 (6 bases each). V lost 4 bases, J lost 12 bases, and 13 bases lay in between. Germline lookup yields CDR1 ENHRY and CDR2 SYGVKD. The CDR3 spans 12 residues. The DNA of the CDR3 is TGTGCCATCAGTGTTGCGGGACATACTCAGTACTTC. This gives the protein CAISVAGHTQYF.

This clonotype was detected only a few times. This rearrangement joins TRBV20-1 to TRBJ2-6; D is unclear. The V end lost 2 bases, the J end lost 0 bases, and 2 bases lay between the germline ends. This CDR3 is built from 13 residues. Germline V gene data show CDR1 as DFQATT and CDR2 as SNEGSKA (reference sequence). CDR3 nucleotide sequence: TGCAGTGCTAGATCCTCTGGGGCCAACGTCCTGACTTTC. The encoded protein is CSARSSGANVLTF.

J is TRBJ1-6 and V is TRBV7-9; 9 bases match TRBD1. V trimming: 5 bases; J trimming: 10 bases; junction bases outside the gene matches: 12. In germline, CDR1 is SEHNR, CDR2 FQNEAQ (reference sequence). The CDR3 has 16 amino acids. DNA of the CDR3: TGTGCCAGCAGCACAAGGGGACAGGGCTTCCAATCACCCCTCCACTTT. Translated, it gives CASSTRGQGFQSPLHF.

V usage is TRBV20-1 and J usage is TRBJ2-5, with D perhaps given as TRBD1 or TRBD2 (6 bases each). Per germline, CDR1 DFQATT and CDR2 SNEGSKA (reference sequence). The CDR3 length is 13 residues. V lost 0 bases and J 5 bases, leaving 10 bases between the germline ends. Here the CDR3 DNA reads TGCAGTGCTAGAGAGGGGGGCGAGGAGACCCAGTACTTC. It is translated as CSAREGGEETQYF.

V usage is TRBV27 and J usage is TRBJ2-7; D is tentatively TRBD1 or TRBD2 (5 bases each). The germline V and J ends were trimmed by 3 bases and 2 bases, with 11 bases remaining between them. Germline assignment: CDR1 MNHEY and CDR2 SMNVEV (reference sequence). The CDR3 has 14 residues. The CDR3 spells CASSLGEGTYEQYF. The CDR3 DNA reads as TGTGCCAGCAGTTTGGGAGAGGGGACCTACGAGCAGTACTTC.

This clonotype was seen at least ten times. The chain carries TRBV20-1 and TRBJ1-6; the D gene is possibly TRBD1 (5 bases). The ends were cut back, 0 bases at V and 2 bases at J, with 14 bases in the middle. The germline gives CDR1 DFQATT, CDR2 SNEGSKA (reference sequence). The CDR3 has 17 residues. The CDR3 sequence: CSARERSVGAYNSPLHF. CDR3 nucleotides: TGCAGTGCTAGAGAACGATCAGTGGGGGCCTATAATTCACCCCTCCACTTT.

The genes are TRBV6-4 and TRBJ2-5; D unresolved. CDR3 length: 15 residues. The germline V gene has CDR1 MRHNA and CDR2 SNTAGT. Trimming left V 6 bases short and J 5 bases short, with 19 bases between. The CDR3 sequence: CASSLNEREWETQYF. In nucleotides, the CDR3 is TGTGCCAGCAGCCTCAACGAACGTGAGTGGGAGACCCAGTACTTC.

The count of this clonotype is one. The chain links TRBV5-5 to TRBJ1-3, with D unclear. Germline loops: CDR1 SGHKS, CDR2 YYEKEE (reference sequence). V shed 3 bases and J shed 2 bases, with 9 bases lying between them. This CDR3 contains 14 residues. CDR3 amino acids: CASSSAIPGNTIYF. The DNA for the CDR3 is TGTGCCAGCAGCTCGGCCATTCCTGGAAACACCATATATTTT.

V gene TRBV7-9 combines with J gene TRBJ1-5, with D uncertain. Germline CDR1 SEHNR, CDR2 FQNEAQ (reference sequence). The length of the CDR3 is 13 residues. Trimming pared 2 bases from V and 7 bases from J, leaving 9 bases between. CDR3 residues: CASSLSEVQPQHF. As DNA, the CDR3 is TGTGCCAGCAGCTTATCGGAGGTGCAGCCCCAGCATTTT.

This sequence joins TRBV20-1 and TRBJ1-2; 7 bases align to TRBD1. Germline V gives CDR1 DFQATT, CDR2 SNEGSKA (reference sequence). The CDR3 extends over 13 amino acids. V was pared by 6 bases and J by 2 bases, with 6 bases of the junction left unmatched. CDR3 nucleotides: TGCAGTGCGGAGCGGACAGGCAACTATGGCTACACCTTC. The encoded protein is CSAERTGNYGYTF.

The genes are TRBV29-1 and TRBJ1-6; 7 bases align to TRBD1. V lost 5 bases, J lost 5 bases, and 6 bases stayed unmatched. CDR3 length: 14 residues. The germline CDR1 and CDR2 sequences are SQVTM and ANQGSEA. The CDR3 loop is CSVTTGSDNSPLHF. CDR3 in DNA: TGCAGCGTTACGACAGGGTCGGATAATTCACCCCTCCACTTT.

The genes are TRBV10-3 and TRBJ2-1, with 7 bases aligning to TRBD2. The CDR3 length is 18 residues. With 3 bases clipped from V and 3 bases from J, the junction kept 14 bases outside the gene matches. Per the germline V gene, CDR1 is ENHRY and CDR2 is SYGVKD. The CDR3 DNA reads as TGTGCCATCAGTGAACCGGGACTACCCGTGCGAGGCTACAATGAGCAGTTCTTC. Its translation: CAISEPGLPVRGYNEQFF.

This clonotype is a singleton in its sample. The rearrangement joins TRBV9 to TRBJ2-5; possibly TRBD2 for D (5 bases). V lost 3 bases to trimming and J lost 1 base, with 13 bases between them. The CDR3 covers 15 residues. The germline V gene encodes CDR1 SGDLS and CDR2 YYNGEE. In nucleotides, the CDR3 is TGTGCCAGCAGCGCATCCGGGGTTCCCCAAGAGACCCAGTACTTC. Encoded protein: CASSASGVPQETQYF.

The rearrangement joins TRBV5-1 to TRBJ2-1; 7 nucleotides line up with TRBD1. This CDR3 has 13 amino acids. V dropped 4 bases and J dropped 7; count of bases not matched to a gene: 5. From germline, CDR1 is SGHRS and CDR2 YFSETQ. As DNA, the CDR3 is TGCGCCAGCAGCCATGCACAGGGGAATGAGCAGTTCTTC. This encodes CASSHAQGNEQFF.

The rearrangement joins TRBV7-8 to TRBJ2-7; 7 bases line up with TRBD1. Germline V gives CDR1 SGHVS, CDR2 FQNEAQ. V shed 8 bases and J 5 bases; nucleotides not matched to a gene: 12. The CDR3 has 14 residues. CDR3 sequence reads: CASSPQSGQNEQYF. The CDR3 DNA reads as TGTGCCAGCTCACCACAATCGGGACAGAACGAGCAGTACTTC.

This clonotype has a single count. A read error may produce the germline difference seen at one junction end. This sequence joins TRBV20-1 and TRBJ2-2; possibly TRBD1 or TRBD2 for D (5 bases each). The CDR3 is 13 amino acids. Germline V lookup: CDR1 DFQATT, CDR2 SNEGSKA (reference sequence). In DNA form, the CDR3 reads TGCAGAAATGGGGCCCTTCACACCGGGGAGCTGTTTTTC. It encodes CRNGALHTGELFF.

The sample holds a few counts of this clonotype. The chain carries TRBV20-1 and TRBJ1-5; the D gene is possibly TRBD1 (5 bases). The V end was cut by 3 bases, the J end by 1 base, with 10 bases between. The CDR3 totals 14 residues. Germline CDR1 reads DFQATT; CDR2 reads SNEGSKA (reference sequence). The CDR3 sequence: CSASRDTSNQPQHF. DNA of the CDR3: TGCAGTGCTAGCAGGGATACCAGCAATCAGCCCCAGCATTTT.

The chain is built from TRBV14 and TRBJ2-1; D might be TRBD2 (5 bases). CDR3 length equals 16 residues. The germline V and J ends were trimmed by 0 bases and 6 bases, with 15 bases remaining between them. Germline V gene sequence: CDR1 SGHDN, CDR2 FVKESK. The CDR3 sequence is CASSQERLAYPNEQFF. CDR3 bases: TGTGCCAGCAGCCAAGAGCGGCTAGCCTATCCCAATGAGCAGTTCTTC. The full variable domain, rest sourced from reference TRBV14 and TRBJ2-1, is EAGVTQFPSHSVIEKGQTVTLRCDPISGHDNLYWYRRVMGKEIKFLLHFVKESKQDESGMPNNRFLAERTGGTYSTLKVQPAELEDSGVYFCASSQERLAYPNEQFFGPGTRLTVL.

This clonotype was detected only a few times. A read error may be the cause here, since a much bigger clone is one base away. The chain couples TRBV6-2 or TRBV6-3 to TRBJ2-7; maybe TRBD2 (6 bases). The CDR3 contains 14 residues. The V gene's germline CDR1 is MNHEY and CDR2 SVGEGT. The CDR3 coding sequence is TGTGCCAGCAGTTATAGCGGCCTAGGGTACGAGCAGTGCTTC. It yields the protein CASSYSGLGYEQCF.

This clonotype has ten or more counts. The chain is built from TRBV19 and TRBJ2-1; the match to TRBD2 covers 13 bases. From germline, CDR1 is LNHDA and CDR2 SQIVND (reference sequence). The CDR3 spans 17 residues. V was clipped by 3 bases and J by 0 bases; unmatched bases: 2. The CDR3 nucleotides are TGTGCCAGTAGTATGAGGACTAGCGGGAGCTCCTACAATGAGCAGTTCTTC. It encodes CASSMRTSGSSYNEQFF.

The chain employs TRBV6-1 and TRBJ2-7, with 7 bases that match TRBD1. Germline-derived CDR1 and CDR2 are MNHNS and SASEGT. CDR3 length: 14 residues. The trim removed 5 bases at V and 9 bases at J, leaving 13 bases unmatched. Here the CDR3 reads CASSYSGGRSVQYF. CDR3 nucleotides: TGTGCCAGCAGTTACTCAGGGGGTAGGTCTGTGCAGTACTTC.

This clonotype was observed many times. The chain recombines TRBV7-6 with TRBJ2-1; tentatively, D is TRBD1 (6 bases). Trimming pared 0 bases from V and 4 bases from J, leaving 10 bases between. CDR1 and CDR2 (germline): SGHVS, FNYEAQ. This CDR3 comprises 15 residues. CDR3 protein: CASSLAGGAYNEQFF. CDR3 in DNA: TGTGCCAGCAGCTTAGCAGGGGGAGCTTACAATGAGCAGTTCTTC.

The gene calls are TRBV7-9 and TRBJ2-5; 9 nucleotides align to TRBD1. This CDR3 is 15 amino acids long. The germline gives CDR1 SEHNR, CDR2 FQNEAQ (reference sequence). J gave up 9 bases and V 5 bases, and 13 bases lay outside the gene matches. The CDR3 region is CASSVRGQGREPQYF. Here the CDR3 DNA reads TGTGCCAGCAGCGTACGGGGACAGGGCAGGGAGCCCCAGTACTTC. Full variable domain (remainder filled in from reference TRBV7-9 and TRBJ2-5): DTGVSQNPRHKITKRGQNVTFRCDPISEHNRLYWYRQTLGQGPEFLTYFQNEAQLEKSRLLSDRFSAERPKGSFSTLEIQRTEQGDSAMYLCASSVRGQGREPQYFGPGTRLLVL.

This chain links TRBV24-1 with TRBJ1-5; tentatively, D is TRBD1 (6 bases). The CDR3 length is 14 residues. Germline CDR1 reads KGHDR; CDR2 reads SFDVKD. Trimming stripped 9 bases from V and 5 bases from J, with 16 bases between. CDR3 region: CATLGGSGDQPQHF. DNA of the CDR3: TGTGCCACCCTCGGGGGGTCAGGGGATCAGCCCCAGCATTTT.

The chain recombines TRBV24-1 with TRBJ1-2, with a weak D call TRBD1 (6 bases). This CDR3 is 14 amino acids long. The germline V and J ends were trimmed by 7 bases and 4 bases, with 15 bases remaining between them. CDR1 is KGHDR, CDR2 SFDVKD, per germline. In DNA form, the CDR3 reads TGTGCCACCAGGGACAGTGACTTAGGCTATGGCTACACCTTC. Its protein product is CATRDSDLGYGYTF.